This T cell receptor beta chain was sequenced for a study of shared clonotypes between healthy human individuals. Assay: immunoSEQ multiplex PCR; the TCRdb copy retains only in-frame clones and omits some. The table has a few hundred thousand clones, approximately 70% seen once. CDR1 is SGHRS and CDR2 is YFSETQ in the germline V gene. The CDR3 totals 15 residues. The V and J ends lost 3 bases and 1 base, in that order; junction bases with no gene match: 4. The sequenced sample consisted of memory CD4+ T cells sorted from blood. Subset indicated: CD45RA-negative fraction. The clonotype originates from a young man in good health. This chain joins TRBV5-1 and TRBJ2-3; the match to TRBD1 covers 8 bases. CDR3 coding DNA: TGCGCCAGCAGCTCCCCGGGACAGGGCACAGATACGCAGTATTTT. This encodes CASSSPGQGTDTQYF.